This note documents a single T cell receptor (beta chain) sequence. The sample comes from a study of CD8 T cells in Susac syndrome. Random hexamers were used to reverse transcribe 0.5 to 1 ug of RNA. Across 54 Vbeta and 13 Jbeta, immunoSEQ multiplex PCR amplified TCR beta CDR3. From the immunoSEQ multiplex PCR reads, TCRdb called clonotypes with MiXCR, one entry per CDR3 protein. The data show 85,000 to 95,000 distinct CDR3 sequences, around 94% seen once. Germline lookup yields CDR1 SGHDN and CDR2 FVKESK. This CDR3 spans 14 amino acids. The V and J ends lost 1 base and 8 bases respectively, with 14 bases between them.

The specimen was CD4+ T cells from PBMCs. V is TRBV14 and J is TRBJ1-2; the D is unclear. This TCR was sampled from a human donor with Susac syndrome. In DNA form, the CDR3 reads TGTGCCAGCAGCCAAGGACGGGCCCTAGGAGGCTACACCTTC. Translating it yields CASSQGRALGGYTF.